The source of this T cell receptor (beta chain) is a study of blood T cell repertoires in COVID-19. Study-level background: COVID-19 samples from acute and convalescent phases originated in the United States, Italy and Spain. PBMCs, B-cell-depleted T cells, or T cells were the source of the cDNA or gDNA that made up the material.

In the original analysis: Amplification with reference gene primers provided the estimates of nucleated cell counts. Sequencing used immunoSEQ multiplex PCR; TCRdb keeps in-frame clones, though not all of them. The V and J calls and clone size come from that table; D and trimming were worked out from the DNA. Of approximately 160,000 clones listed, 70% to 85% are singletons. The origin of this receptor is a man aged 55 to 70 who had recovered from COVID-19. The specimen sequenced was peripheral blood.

The CDR3 reads CASSIEGLAGTGLAKNIQYF. CDR3 sequence (DNA): TGTGCCAGTAGTATAGAGGGACTAGCGGGGACCGGTTTAGCCAAAAACATTCAGTACTTC. The genes are TRBV19 and TRBJ2-4; TRBD2 agrees at 13 bases. CDR1 and CDR2 from the germline V gene are LNHDA and SQIVND (reference sequence). This CDR3 has 20 residues. V lost 0 bases to trimming and J lost 0 bases; unmatched junction nucleotides: 8.